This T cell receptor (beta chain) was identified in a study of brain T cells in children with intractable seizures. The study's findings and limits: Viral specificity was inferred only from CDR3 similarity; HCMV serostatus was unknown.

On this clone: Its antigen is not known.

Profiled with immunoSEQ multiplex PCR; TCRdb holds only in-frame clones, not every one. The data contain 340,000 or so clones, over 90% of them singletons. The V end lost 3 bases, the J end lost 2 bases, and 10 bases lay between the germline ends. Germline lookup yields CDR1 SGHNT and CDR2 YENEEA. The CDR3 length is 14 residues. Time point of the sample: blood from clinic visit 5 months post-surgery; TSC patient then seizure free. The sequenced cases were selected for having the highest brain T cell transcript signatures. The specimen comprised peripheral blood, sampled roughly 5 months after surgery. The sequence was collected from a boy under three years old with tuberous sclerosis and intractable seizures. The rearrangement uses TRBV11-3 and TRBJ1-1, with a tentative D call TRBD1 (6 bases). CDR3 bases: TGTGCCAGCAGCTTTGAGGGGGTTAACACTGAAGCTTTCTTT. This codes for CASSFEGVNTEAFF.